This T cell receptor (beta chain) was captured by sequencing in a study of T cells after yellow fever vaccination. Study as a whole: In the case of low-cell-number fractions, SMART-Seq v4 Ultra Low Input was used for preparation. Study-wide results and limits: Subsequent booster samples again held most clones from primary vaccination (roughly 95% CD4, roughly 88% CD8).

This clonotype has a handful of counts. UMIs were added to TCR cDNA along with a universal primer site when it was made by 5'RACE template switching. MiXCR was run by TCRdb on the 5' RACE reads, yielding one entry per CDR3 protein. The sample shows tens of thousands of distinct CDR3 sequences, roughly 15% of them seen only once. The length of the CDR3 is 12 residues. CDR1 is LNHDA and CDR2 is SQIVND in the germline V gene (reference sequence). Trimming took 3 bases from V and 16 from J, leaving 16 bases between them. The chain is built from TRBV19 and TRBJ1-5; D unresolved. The sequencing used CD8+ T cells not binding an NS4B(214-222) dextramer, sorted from PBMCs, collected about 20 days after the first yellow fever vaccination. This TCR derives from a man aged 18 to 29 who received the YFV17D yellow fever vaccine. The CDR3 here is CASSIGPAVFHF. In DNA, the CDR3 is TGTGCCAGTAGTATCGGGCCAGCGGTCTTTCATTTT.